This T cell receptor beta chain was retrieved from a study of regulatory T cells in long-lasting Graves disease. Notes on this clonotype: Its specificity is not known.

Germline V gene data show CDR1 as LGHNA and CDR2 as YNFKEQ. CDR3 length: 15 amino acids. Trimming at V came to 0 bases and at J to 4 bases, leaving 4 bases not matched to a gene. Study outcomes and limitations: Reduced TCR diversity was observed in persistent Graves' patients versus newly diagnosed patients.

Time point reported: newly diagnosed GD, antithyroid drugs for less than 3 months. Generation of the TCR library employed RNA extracted from PBMCs. Both iRepertoire HTBI primers and Arm-PCR of CDR3 regions were used to build the TCR beta libraries. MiXCR, applied by TCRdb to the multiplex PCR reads, yields one record per CDR3 protein. The repertoire consists of around 460,000 distinct CDR3 sequences, with around 15% occurring once and the leading ten covering around a sixth. These data were also filed under a second study, of T cells in Graves' hyperthyroidism and ophthalmopathy. This second report adds: The HTBI set primed first-round TCR CDR3 RT-PCR. In simple terms, a model built on 13 V-J features told ophthalmopathy apart from stable hyperthyroidism.

Sequenced material: peripheral blood mononuclear cells (PBMCs), taken at new diagnosis, from a patient treated with antithyroid drugs. This sequence was found in a woman between 50 and 59 years old with Graves disease. The rearrangement joins TRBV4-2 to TRBJ1-2; 8 positions agree with TRBD1. The CDR3 here is CASSQDGTGLYGYTF. The CDR3 bases are TGTGCCAGCAGCCAAGATGGGACAGGACTCTATGGCTACACCTTC.